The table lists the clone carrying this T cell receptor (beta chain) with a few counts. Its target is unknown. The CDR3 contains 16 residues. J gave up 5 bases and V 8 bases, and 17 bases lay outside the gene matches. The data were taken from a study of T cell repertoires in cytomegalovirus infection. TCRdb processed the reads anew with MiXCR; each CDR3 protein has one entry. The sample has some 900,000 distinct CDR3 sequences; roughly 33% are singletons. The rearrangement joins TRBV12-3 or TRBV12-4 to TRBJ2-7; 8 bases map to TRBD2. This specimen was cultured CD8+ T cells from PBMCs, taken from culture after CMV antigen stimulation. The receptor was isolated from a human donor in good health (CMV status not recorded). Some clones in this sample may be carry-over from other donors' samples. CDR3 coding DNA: TGTGCCAGCTCCGTCCTCGGGGGGGATCAGTCAGACGAGCAGTACTTC. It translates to CASSVLGGDQSDEQYF.